The 20 T cell receptor beta chains reported below all come from one sample, sequenced in a study of blood T cell repertoires in COVID-19. The method was immunoSEQ multiplex PCR; TCRdb's version includes in-frame clones alone and lacks a portion of them. The repertoire holds 150,000 to 200,000 clones, 88% seen once, with roughly 26% in the top ten. Sequenced input: peripheral blood. These receptors originate from a man aged 60 to 69 with acute or convalescent COVID-19.

This clone was counted once. The rearrangement joins TRBV13 to TRBJ1-2; 8 bases agree with TRBD1. This CDR3 contains 18 residues. V dropped 4 bases and J dropped 4; count of bases not matched to a gene: 17. CDR1 and CDR2 from the germline V gene are PRHDT and FYEKMQ (reference sequence). The CDR3 loop is CASSSYNRGQGGSYGYTF. CDR3 nucleotides: TGTGCCAGCAGCTCCTATAACCGCGGACAGGGTGGATCCTATGGCTACACCTTC.

In this sample, this clone turned up once. The gene calls are TRBV24-1 and TRBJ2-6; 9 bases fit TRBD1. V dropped 8 bases and J dropped 1; count of bases not matched to a gene: 14. From germline, CDR1 is KGHDR and CDR2 SFDVKD. This CDR3 contains 19 residues. DNA of the CDR3: TGTGCCACCATGGACAGGGGCCGTCAAAGGGGGTCTGGGGCCAACGTCCTGACTTTC. It encodes CATMDRGRQRGSGANVLTF.

The V gene is TRBV2, the J gene TRBJ1-4; D is possibly TRBD1 (5 bases). CDR1 SNHLY and CDR2 FYNNEI come from the germline V gene. CDR3 size: 14 residues. V lost 3 bases and J 8 bases, leaving 13 bases between the germline ends. The CDR3 region is CASSEGREAEKLFF. CDR3 nucleotides: TGTGCCAGCAGTGAGGGCAGGGAAGCGGAAAAACTGTTTTTT.

The rearrangement joins TRBV3-1 (or the pseudogene TRBV3-2) to TRBJ1-5, with D perhaps TRBD1 (6 bases). The germline V gene encodes CDR1 LGHDT and CDR2 YNNKEL (reference sequence). V lost 5 bases to trimming and J lost 10 bases, with 15 bases between them. This CDR3 comprises 13 residues. The CDR3 sequence: CASSFQPGDPQHF. CDR3 in DNA: TGTGCCAGCAGCTTTCAACCAGGGGATCCCCAGCATTTT.

The chain has TRBV24-1 and TRBJ1-1, with D uncertain. The V and J ends lost 5 bases and 3 bases respectively, with 9 bases between them. The CDR3 has 13 residues. Germline lookup yields CDR1 KGHDR and CDR2 SFDVKD. This CDR3 is CATSGGSDTEAFF. CDR3 sequence (DNA): TGTGCCACCAGTGGAGGGTCGGACACTGAAGCTTTCTTT.

For the CDR3, the DNA is TGTGCCAGCAGCTTAGGGGGGACAGTCTATGGCTACACCTTC. Protein product: CASSLGGTVYGYTF. V gene TRBV11-3 combines with J gene TRBJ1-2; 7 positions match TRBD1. Germline V gives CDR1 SGHNT, CDR2 YENEEA. CDR3 size: 14 residues. V shed 1 base and J 4 bases; nucleotides not matched to a gene: 3. Using reference TRBV11-3 and TRBJ1-2 for the parts outside the CDR3, the full variable domain is EAGVVQSPRYKIIEKKQPVAFWCNPISGHNTLYWYLQNLGQGPELLIRYENEEAVDDSQLPKDRFSAERLKGVDSTLKIQPAELGDSAVYLCASSLGGTVYGYTFGSGTRLTVV.

V is TRBV15 and J is TRBJ1-5; D unresolved. CDR1 and CDR2 from the germline V gene are LNHNV and YYDKDF (reference sequence). There are 16 residues in the CDR3. The V end lost 0 bases, the J end lost 0 bases, and 9 bases lay between the germline ends. The CDR3 is CATSREGGYSNQPQHF. The CDR3 DNA sequence: TGTGCCACCAGCAGAGAAGGCGGATATAGCAATCAGCCCCAGCATTTT.

This chain joins TRBV24-1 and TRBJ1-2; 8 nucleotides line up with TRBD1. Germline V gene sequence: CDR1 KGHDR, CDR2 SFDVKD. V lost 3 bases and J lost 3; bases outside the gene matches: 2. The length of the CDR3 is 14 residues. CDR3 protein: CATSDPDRDYGYTF. CDR3 coding DNA: TGTGCCACCAGTGATCCGGACAGGGACTATGGCTACACCTTC.

The gene calls are TRBV7-2 and TRBJ1-2, with 7 nucleotides matching TRBD1. J was trimmed by 7 bases and V by 5 bases; bases with no gene match: 10. This CDR3 is built from 14 residues. Per germline, CDR1 SGHTA and CDR2 FQGNSA. The CDR3 nucleotides read TGTGCCAGCAGCACCCGACAGGGATTCTTTGGCTACACCTTC. This translates into CASSTRQGFFGYTF.

The chain carries TRBV30 and TRBJ1-1, with 11 positions matching TRBD1. Germline V gene data show CDR1 as GTSNPN and CDR2 as SVGIG (reference sequence). The CDR3 length is 14 residues. With 2 bases clipped from V and 6 bases from J, the junction kept 5 bases outside the gene matches. CDR3 sequence (DNA): TGTGCCTGGAGTTGGGGACAGGGGGTACCTGAAGCTTTCTTT. Its translation: CAWSWGQGVPEAFF. The full variable domain, in which reference TRBV30 and TRBJ1-1 provide the parts outside the CDR3, is SQTIHQWPATLVQPVGSPLSLECTVEGTSNPNLYWYRQAAGRGLQLLFYSVGIGQISSEVPQNLSASRPQDRQFILSSKKLLLSDSGFYLCAWSWGQGVPEAFFGQGTRLTVV.

The chain couples TRBV12-2 to TRBJ1-1; the D call in the table, TRBD1, was not verified against the DNA. TRBV12-2 is a listed pseudogene. The CDR3 covers 16 residues. CDR3 sequence reads: CASRLATTGMNTEAFF. Here the CDR3 DNA reads TGTGCAAGTCGCTTAGCGACGACAGGGATGAACACTGAAGCTTTCTTT.

This chain connects TRBV7-9 to TRBJ1-2, with TRBD1 matching 8 bases. The V and J ends lost 3 bases and 4 bases, in that order; junction bases with no gene match: 10. CDR1 is SEHNR, CDR2 FQNEAQ, per germline (reference sequence). This CDR3 comprises 16 residues. The CDR3 nucleotides are TGTGCCAGCAGCTTGAACCAGGGGGCCGGTTCCTATGGCTACACCTTC. Translation: CASSLNQGAGSYGYTF.

In DNA, the CDR3 is TGTGCCTGGAGGTATGGCAGGGCGTACGAGCAGTACTTC. Its protein is CAWRYGRAYEQYF. The V gene is TRBV30, the J gene TRBJ2-7, with a possible D match to TRBD1 (5 bases). Germline V gene lookup returns CDR1 GTSNPN and CDR2 SVGIG (reference sequence). The CDR3 is made up of 13 amino acids. Trimming removed 3 bases from V and 4 bases from J, with 13 bases in between. The entire variable domain, with the rest obtained from reference TRBV30 and TRBJ2-7, is as follows: SQTIHQWPATLVQPVGSPLSLECTVEGTSNPNLYWYRQAAGRGLQLLFYSVGIGQISSEVPQNLSASRPQDRQFILSSKKLLLSDSGFYLCAWRYGRAYEQYFGPGTRLTVT.

The V gene is TRBV29-1, the J gene TRBJ1-2; 7 nucleotides align to TRBD1. V trimming: 6 bases; J trimming: 12 bases; junction bases outside the gene matches: 10. Germline CDR1 is SQVTM and CDR2 is ANQGSEA. This CDR3 contains 11 residues. CDR3 region: CSVETGQQDTF. The CDR3 DNA reads as TGCAGCGTCGAAACGGGACAGCAGGACACCTTC.

This chain links TRBV6-1 with TRBJ1-1; 7 positions match TRBD1. With 7 bases clipped from V and 11 bases from J, the junction kept 13 bases outside the gene matches. Germline V gene data show CDR1 as MNHNS and CDR2 as SASEGT. There are 13 residues in the CDR3. The chain's CDR3 is CASTQRDSTVAFF. The CDR3 DNA reads TGTGCCAGCACCCAGAGGGACAGCACTGTGGCTTTCTTT.

In its sample, this clone was seen once. This rearrangement joins TRBV19 to TRBJ1-5, with D possibly matching TRBD1 (5 bases). Per germline, CDR1 LNHDA and CDR2 SQIVND (reference sequence). V lost 6 bases and J lost 0, with 15 bases in between. The CDR3 loop spans 16 amino acids. The CDR3 sequence: CASRVGASYSNQPQHF. CDR3 bases: TGTGCCAGTAGGGTTGGGGCATCTTATAGCAATCAGCCCCAGCATTTT.

The chain links TRBV6-1 to TRBJ2-4, with D perhaps TRBD2 (5 bases). The CDR3 has 18 amino acids. Germline assignment: CDR1 MNHNS and CDR2 SASEGT. The germline V and J ends were trimmed by 3 bases and 1 base, with 19 bases remaining between them. For the CDR3, the DNA is TGTGCCAGCAGTGATCCCTACGGGGATAACTTGGCCAAAAACATTCAGTACTTC. This gives the protein CASSDPYGDNLAKNIQYF.

J is TRBJ1-4 and V is TRBV13, with TRBD1 matching 8 bases. This CDR3 comprises 17 residues. Germline V gene sequence: CDR1 PRHDT, CDR2 FYEKMQ (reference sequence). V lost 2 bases and J lost 3; bases outside the gene matches: 8. CDR3 loop: CASSLPDRARANEKLFF. As DNA, the CDR3 is TGTGCCAGCAGCTTACCGGACAGGGCTCGAGCTAATGAAAAACTGTTTTTT.

This clone has only a few counts. The chain has TRBV11-3 and TRBJ2-7; TRBD1 matches 10 bases. Germline V lookup: CDR1 SGHNT, CDR2 YENEEA. The CDR3 covers 19 residues. V was clipped by 1 base and J by 2 bases; unmatched bases: 14. The CDR3 is CASSLALGIGQGGTYEQYF. Here the CDR3 DNA reads TGTGCCAGCAGCTTAGCCCTTGGGATAGGACAGGGGGGGACCTACGAGCAGTACTTC.

In its sample, this clone was seen once. This chain joins TRBV5-8 and TRBJ1-2; no firm D call. The CDR3 runs to 14 residues. Germline assignment: CDR1 SGHTS and CDR2 YDEGEE. V was shortened by 4 bases and J by 2 bases, with 12 bases between the two germline ends. In nucleotides, the CDR3 is TGTGCCAGCAGCCGAGGTCCGGGAAACTATGGCTACACCTTC. Protein sequence: CASSRGPGNYGYTF.